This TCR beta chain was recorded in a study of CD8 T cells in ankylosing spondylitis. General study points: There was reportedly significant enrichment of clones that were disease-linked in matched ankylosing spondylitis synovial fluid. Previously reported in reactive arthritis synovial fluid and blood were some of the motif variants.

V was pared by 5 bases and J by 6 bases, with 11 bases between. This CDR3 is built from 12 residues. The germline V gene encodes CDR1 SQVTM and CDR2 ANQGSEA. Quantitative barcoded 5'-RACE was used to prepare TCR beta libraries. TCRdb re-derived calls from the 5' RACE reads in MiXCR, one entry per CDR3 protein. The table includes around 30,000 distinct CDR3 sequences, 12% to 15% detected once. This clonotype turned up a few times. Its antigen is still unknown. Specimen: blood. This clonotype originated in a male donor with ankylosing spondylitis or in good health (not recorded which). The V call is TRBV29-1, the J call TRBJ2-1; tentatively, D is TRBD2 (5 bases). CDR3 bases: TGCAGCGTTCAACTAGAGAGCAATGAGCAGTTCTTC. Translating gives CSVQLESNEQFF.